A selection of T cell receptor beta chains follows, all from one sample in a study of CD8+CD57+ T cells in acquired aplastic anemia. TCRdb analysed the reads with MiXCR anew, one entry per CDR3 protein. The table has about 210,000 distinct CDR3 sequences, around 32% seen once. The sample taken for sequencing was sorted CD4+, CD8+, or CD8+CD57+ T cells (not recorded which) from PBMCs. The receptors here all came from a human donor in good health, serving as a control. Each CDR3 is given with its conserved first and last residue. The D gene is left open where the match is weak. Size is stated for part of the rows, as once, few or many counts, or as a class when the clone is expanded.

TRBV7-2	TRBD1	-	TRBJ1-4	CASSLAPSGGEKLFF	TGTGCCAGCAGCTTAGCGCCATCAGGGGGTGAAAAACTGTTTTTT
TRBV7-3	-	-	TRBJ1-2	CASSFVQGGYTF	TGTGCCAGCAGCTTCGTACAGGGTGGCTACACCTTC
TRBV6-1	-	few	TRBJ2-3	CASRRDRSDTQYF	TGTGCCAGCAGGCGAGATAGATCAGATACGCAGTATTTT
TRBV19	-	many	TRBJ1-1	CASSMGWGRYTNTEAFF	TGTGCCAGTAGTATGGGCTGGGGCAGGTACACAAACACTGAAGCTTTCTTT
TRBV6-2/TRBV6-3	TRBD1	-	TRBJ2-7	CACSRDRRGNYEQYF	TGTGCCTGCAGTCGGGACAGACGAGGAAACTACGAGCAGTACTTC
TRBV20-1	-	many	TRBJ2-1	CSAHYSGLDYYNEQFF	TGCAGTGCCCATTACTCGGGACTGGATTACTACAATGAGCAGTTCTTC
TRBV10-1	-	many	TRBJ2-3	CASSPGTDTQYF	TGCGCCAGCAGCCCGGGCACAGATACGCAGTATTTT
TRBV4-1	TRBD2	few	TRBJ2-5	CAISARSGRADEETQYF	TGCGCCATCAGCGCGCGTAGCGGGAGGGCCGATGAGGAGACCCAGTACTTC
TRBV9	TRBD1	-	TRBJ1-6	CASSGGVGQGGGDSPLHF	TGTGCCAGCAGTGGTGGCGTTGGACAGGGAGGAGGAGACTCACCCCTCCACTTT
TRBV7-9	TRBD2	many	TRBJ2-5	CASSRSGGETQYF	TGTGCCAGCAGCCGTAGCGGGGGAGAGACCCAGTACTTC
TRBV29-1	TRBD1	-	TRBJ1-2	CVWTSWDRYGYTF	TGTGTCTGGACTAGTTGGGACAGATATGGCTACACCTTC
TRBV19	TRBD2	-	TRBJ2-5	CASTPAGGETQYF	TGTGCCAGTACCCCGGCGGGGGGGGAGACCCAGTACTTC
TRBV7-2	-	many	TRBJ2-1	CASSKYDSSYNEQFF	TGTGCCAGCAGCAAATATGACAGCTCCTACAATGAGCAGTTCTTC
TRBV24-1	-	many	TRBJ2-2	CATSDTLGYTGELFF	TGTGCCACCAGTGATACACTGGGTTACACCGGGGAGCTGTTTTTT
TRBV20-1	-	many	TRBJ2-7	CSAGSGGASYEQYF	TGCAGCGCAGGTAGTGGGGGGGCCTCCTACGAGCAGTACTTC
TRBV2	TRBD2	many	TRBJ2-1	CASIKWREYNEQFF	TGTGCCAGCATAAAGTGGCGGGAGTACAATGAGCAGTTCTTC
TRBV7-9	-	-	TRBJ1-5	CASSSGAGRDQPQHF	TGTGCCAGCAGCTCCGGGGCAGGGCGTGATCAGCCCCAGCATTTT
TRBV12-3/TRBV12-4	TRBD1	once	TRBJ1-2	CASSFQGALDGYTF	TGTGCCAGCAGTTTTCAGGGGGCCCTTGATGGCTACACCTTC
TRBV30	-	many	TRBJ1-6	CAWSVGGPWTPLHF	TGTGCCTGGAGTGTAGGGGGACCTTGGACACCCCTCCACTTT
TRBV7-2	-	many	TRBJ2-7	CASSLDRDTYEQYF	TGTGCCAGCAGCTTAGACAGGGATACCTACGAGCAGTACTTC
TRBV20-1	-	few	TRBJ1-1	CSARGFTEAFF	TGCAGTGCTAGAGGGTTCACTGAAGCTTTCTTT
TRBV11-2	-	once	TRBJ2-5	CASSLGASQETQYF	TGTGCCAGCAGCTTAGGGGCTAGTCAAGAGACCCAGTACTTC
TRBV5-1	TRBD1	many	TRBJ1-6	CASSLGQGAGSSPLHF	TGCGCCAGCAGCTTGGGCCAGGGGGCTGGAAGTTCACCCCTCCACTTT
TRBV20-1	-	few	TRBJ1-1	CSARVSGTNTEAFF	TGCAGTGCTAGAGTATCCGGGACCAACACTGAAGCTTTCTTT
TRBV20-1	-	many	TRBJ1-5	CSAPPEGTPGDQPQHF	TGCAGTGCCCCGCCCGAAGGGACTCCCGGGGATCAGCCCCAGCATTTT
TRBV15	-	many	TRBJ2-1	CATSRDPLADNEQFF	TGTGCCACCAGCAGAGATCCATTAGCGGACAATGAGCAGTTCTTC
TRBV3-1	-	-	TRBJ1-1	CASSQDSVYTEAFF	TGTGCCAGCAGCCAAGATAGCGTTTACACTGAAGCTTTCTTT
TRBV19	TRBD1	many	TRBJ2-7	CASSDRDRGSYEQYF	TGTGCCAGTAGTGACCGGGACAGGGGTTCCTACGAGCAGTACTTC